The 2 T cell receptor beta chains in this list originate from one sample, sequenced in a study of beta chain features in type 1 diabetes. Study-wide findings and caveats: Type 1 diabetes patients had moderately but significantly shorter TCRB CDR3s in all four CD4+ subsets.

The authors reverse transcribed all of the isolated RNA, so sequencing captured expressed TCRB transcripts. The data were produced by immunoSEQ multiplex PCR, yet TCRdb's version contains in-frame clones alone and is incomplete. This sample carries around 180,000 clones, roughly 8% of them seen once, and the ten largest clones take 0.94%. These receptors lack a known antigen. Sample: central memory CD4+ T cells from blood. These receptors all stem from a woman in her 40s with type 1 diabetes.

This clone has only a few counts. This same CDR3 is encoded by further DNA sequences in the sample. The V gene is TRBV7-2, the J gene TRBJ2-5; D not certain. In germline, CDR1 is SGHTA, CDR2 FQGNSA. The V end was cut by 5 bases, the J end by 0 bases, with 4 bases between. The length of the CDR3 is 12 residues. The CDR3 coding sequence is TGTGCCAGCAGCCCGTACCAAGAGACCCAGTACTTC. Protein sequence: CASSPYQETQYF.

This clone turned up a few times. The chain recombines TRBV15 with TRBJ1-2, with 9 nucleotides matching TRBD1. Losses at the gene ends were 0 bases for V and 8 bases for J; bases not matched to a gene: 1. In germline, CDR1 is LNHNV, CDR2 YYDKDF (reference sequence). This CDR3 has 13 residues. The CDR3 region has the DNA TGTGCCACCAGCAGAGAAACAGGGGGCGGCTACACCTTC. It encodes CATSRETGGGYTF.